Below, 30 T cell receptor beta chains from the same sample are listed, as sequenced in a study of cytomegalovirus exposure and HLA in healthy donors. The study ran its PCR with 60 Vbeta and 13 Jbeta primers. The protocol was immunoSEQ multiplex PCR, while the TCRdb copy is restricted to in-frame clones and leaves out a portion. This sample's clone table lists some 130,000 clones. The sample comprised PBMCs. Every receptor here comes from a man younger than 35 in good health and CMV-seronegative.

J is TRBJ2-2 and V is TRBV7-3; D is ambiguous. Germline loops: CDR1 SGHTA, CDR2 FQGTGA. CDR3 length: 14 amino acids. Trimming stripped 8 bases from V and 2 bases from J, with 12 bases between. CDR3 protein: CASGLGENTGELFF. DNA for the CDR3: TGTGCCAGCGGGTTGGGCGAAAACACCGGGGAGCTGTTTTTT.

This chain uses TRBV6-4 with TRBJ2-2; TRBD1 might be the D (5 bases). In germline, CDR1 is MRHNA, CDR2 SNTAGT. This CDR3 has 14 residues. Between the trimmed V and J ends, which lost 5 bases and 1 base, there was a span of 8 bases. The CDR3 DNA reads as TGTGCCAGCAGTCCACAGGAGAACACCGGGGAGCTGTTTTTT. This sequence encodes CASSPQENTGELFF.

The chain recombines TRBV15 with TRBJ2-2; 14 bases align to TRBD2. Germline V gene data show CDR1 as LNHNV and CDR2 as YYDKDF (reference sequence). After removal of 4 bases from V and 4 bases from J, the junction contained 8 bases not matched to a gene. The length of the CDR3 is 18 residues. In nucleotides, the CDR3 is TGTGCCACCAGCACTAGAATTGGACTAGCGGGAGGCACCGGGGAGCTGTTTTTT. This codes for CATSTRIGLAGGTGELFF.

The chain links TRBV4-2 to TRBJ2-7, with a weak D call TRBD2 (5 bases). Trimming stripped 0 bases from V and 8 bases from J, with 17 bases between. This CDR3 spans 15 amino acids. Germline V gene data show CDR1 as LGHNA and CDR2 as YNFKEQ. The CDR3 spells CASSQEGRGPEQQYF. CDR3 coding DNA: TGTGCCAGCAGCCAAGAGGGGAGAGGGCCCGAACAGCAGTACTTC.

The chain is built from TRBV7-9 and TRBJ1-1, with unresolved D. This CDR3 spans 15 amino acids. V was trimmed by 2 bases and J by 0 bases, leaving 10 bases between them. Per the germline V gene, CDR1 is SEHNR and CDR2 is FQNEAQ (reference sequence). The CDR3 sequence: CASSLTAGLNTEAFF. DNA for the CDR3: TGTGCCAGCAGCTTAACGGCAGGCCTGAACACTGAAGCTTTCTTT.

This chain uses TRBV9 with TRBJ1-1; 8 nucleotides line up with TRBD1. CDR1 is SGDLS, CDR2 YYNGEE, per germline. Trimming took 2 bases from V and 6 from J; bases not matched to a gene: 9. The length of the CDR3 is 15 residues. CDR3 DNA: TGTGCCAGCAGCGTCGGACAGGGCTCGTCCCCTGAAGCTTTCTTT. Protein product: CASSVGQGSSPEAFF.

The rearrangement joins TRBV2 to TRBJ1-5; D unresolved. The CDR3 contains 16 residues. Trimming stripped 0 bases from V and 1 base from J, with 10 bases between. CDR1 is SNHLY, CDR2 FYNNEI, per germline. CDR3 amino acids: CASSEALRGSNQPQHF. CDR3 in DNA: TGTGCCAGCAGTGAAGCGCTTCGAGGGAGCAATCAGCCCCAGCATTTT.

The V call is TRBV25-1, the J call TRBJ1-2; 11 bases are a match to TRBD1. Germline assignment: CDR1 MGHDK and CDR2 SYGVNS. CDR3 length: 14 residues. V shed 6 bases, J shed 6 bases, and the junction held 6 bases outside the gene matches. CDR3 bases: TGTGCCAGCAGACCGCCGGGACAGGGGGATGGCTACACCTTC. As protein: CASRPPGQGDGYTF.

The chain uses TRBV4-3 and TRBJ2-1; D perhaps matches TRBD1 (6 bases). This CDR3 is built from 14 residues. V was trimmed by 4 bases and J by 8 bases, leaving 15 bases between them. Germline V gene sequence: CDR1 LGHNA, CDR2 YSLEER. The CDR3 is CASSLGQGMDEQFF. CDR3 bases: TGCGCCAGCAGCCTGGGCCAGGGGATGGATGAGCAGTTCTTC.

The J gene is TRBJ2-1, the V gene TRBV2, with 10 nucleotides matching TRBD2. The CDR3 covers 15 residues. Germline assignment: CDR1 SNHLY and CDR2 FYNNEI. The junction had 6 bases not matched to a gene; V was cut back by 2 bases and J by 8 bases. The CDR3 is CASSEFSGRMDEQFF. DNA of the CDR3: TGTGCCAGCAGTGAATTTAGCGGGAGGATGGATGAGCAGTTCTTC.

The chain has TRBV29-1 and TRBJ1-5; possibly TRBD1 for D (5 bases). The CDR3 is made up of 12 amino acids. Germline CDR1 is SQVTM and CDR2 is ANQGSEA. Trimming shortened V by 4 bases and J by 4 bases, and 8 bases separated the two germline ends. This chain's CDR3 is CSVGGENQPQHF. In nucleotides, the CDR3 is TGCAGCGTTGGGGGGGAGAATCAGCCCCAGCATTTT.

The V gene is TRBV11-3, the J gene TRBJ2-3, with D tentatively TRBD1 (7 bases). The V end was cut by 5 bases, the J end by 7 bases, with 16 bases between. The CDR3 sequence is 14 residues long. Germline V gives CDR1 SGHNT, CDR2 YENEEA. The CDR3 DNA reads TGTGCCAGCAGCAGACAGGGCCGGGGGAATACGCAGTATTTT. It is translated as CASSRQGRGNTQYF.

The chain recombines TRBV2 with TRBJ1-6; the D is unclear. Germline-derived CDR1 and CDR2 are SNHLY and FYNNEI. The CDR3 runs to 14 residues. Trimming removed 4 bases from V and 4 bases from J, with 8 bases in between. The CDR3, as DNA: TGTGCCAGCAGTGTGCGGCAGTATAATTCACCCCTCCACTTT. It specifies CASSVRQYNSPLHF.

The chain is built from TRBV5-6 and TRBJ2-1, with 8 nucleotides matching TRBD1. J gave up 9 bases and V 4 bases, and 12 bases lay outside the gene matches. In germline, CDR1 is SGHDT, CDR2 YYEEEE. The CDR3 extends over 15 amino acids. This CDR3 is CASSPGQGRVREQFF. The CDR3 nucleotides are TGTGCCAGCAGCCCTGGACAGGGTAGGGTTCGTGAGCAGTTCTTC. The whole variable domain, filled in from reference TRBV5-6 and TRBJ2-1, reads DAGVTQSPTHLIKTRGQQVTLRCSPKSGHDTVSWYQQALGQGPQFIFQYYEEEERQRGNFPDRFSGHQFPNYSSELNVNALLLGDSALYLCASSPGQGRVREQFFGPGTRLTVL.

V usage is TRBV15 and J usage is TRBJ1-1; unclear D gene. The germline CDR1 and CDR2 sequences are LNHNV and YYDKDF (reference sequence). The CDR3 is 13 residues long. V gave up 0 bases and J gave up 1 base, with 3 bases separating them. The CDR3 reads CATSRDRNTEAFF. The CDR3 bases are TGTGCCACCAGCAGAGATAGGAACACTGAAGCTTTCTTT.

The CDR3 spells CASSSLGEQYF. In DNA form, the CDR3 reads TGTGCCAGCAGCTCCCTCGGCGAGCAGTACTTC. J is TRBJ2-7 and V is TRBV5-4; D is uncertain. CDR3 length: 11 amino acids. The germline V and J ends were trimmed by 3 bases and 6 bases, with 7 bases remaining between them. CDR1 SGHNT and CDR2 YYREEE come from the germline V gene (reference sequence).

CDR3 sequence (DNA): TGTGCCAGCAACCTTAATCGGGACTCAGGGTATTTT. It is translated as CASNLNRDSGYF. The chain has TRBV2 and TRBJ2-3, with a possible D match to TRBD2 (6 bases). This CDR3 is 12 amino acids long. The ends were cut back, 7 bases at V and 14 bases at J, with 19 bases in the middle. In germline, CDR1 is SNHLY, CDR2 FYNNEI.

The V and J genes are TRBV9 and TRBJ2-3, with a tentative D call TRBD2 (6 bases). V dropped 3 bases and J dropped 1 base, with 15 bases sitting between them. This CDR3 region has 16 residues. From germline, CDR1 is SGDLS and CDR2 YYNGEE. The CDR3 nucleotides are TGTGCCAGCAGCGGAGGGCAGCGGGTGCGCACAGATACGCAGTATTTT. It encodes CASSGGQRVRTDTQYF.

This rearrangement joins TRBV28 to TRBJ2-7; D is unclear. Germline-derived CDR1 and CDR2 are MDHEN and SYDVKM. Trimming removed 7 bases at V and 3 bases at J, with 13 bases between. The CDR3 is 13 amino acids. CDR3 in DNA: TGTGCCAGCACCGAGGCCGCTCGCTACGAGCAGTACTTC. Protein: CASTEAARYEQYF.

J is TRBJ1-1 and V is TRBV5-1, with 8 bases matching TRBD1. The germline V gene encodes CDR1 SGHRS and CDR2 YFSETQ. The junction had 9 bases not matched to a gene; V was cut back by 4 bases and J by 4 bases. This CDR3 comprises 15 residues. The chain's CDR3 is CASSLAGQASTEAFF. DNA for the CDR3: TGCGCCAGCAGCCTAGCGGGACAGGCCAGCACTGAAGCTTTCTTT.

V and J are TRBV19 and TRBJ1-1; possibly TRBD1 for D (5 bases). V gave up 9 bases and J gave up 1 base, with 9 bases separating them. The CDR3 covers 12 residues. The germline gives CDR1 LNHDA, CDR2 SQIVND (reference sequence). In DNA form, the CDR3 reads TGTGCCAGCAGACAGCAGAACACTGAAGCTTTCTTT. As protein: CASRQQNTEAFF.

CDR3 protein: CSATQGAGNTEAFF. Here the CDR3 DNA reads TGCAGCGCTACACAGGGGGCGGGGAACACTGAAGCTTTCTTT. The rearrangement uses TRBV29-1 and TRBJ1-1, with TRBD1 identical over 9 bases. In germline, CDR1 is SQVTM, CDR2 ANQGSEA. Trimming took 7 bases from V and 1 from J; bases not matched to a gene: 7. CDR3 length: 14 residues.

The chain employs TRBV7-2 and TRBJ2-3, with 11 bases fitting TRBD2. This CDR3 spans 15 amino acids. Per germline, CDR1 SGHTA and CDR2 FQGNSA. After removal of 5 bases from V and 8 bases from J, the junction contained 9 bases not matched to a gene. CDR3: CASSPSPGTSGTQYF. In nucleotides, the CDR3 is TGTGCCAGCAGCCCCAGTCCCGGGACTAGCGGTACGCAGTATTTT.

CDR3: CASSLNTGTQVFF. The CDR3 nucleotides read TGTGCCAGCAGCCTAAATACGGGGACTCAAGTTTTCTTT. The V gene is TRBV14, the J gene TRBJ1-1, with TRBD1 as a possible D gene (5 bases). CDR1 and CDR2 (germline): SGHDN, FVKESK. The CDR3 consists of 13 residues. Deletions cut 4 bases from V and 13 bases from J, with 19 bases between.

Comment on this clone: Other DNA sequences in the same sample also yield this CDR3. The CDR3 is CASSLGGGGQETQYF. The CDR3 nucleotides read TGTGCCAGCAGCTTAGGTGGCGGGGGCCAAGAGACCCAGTACTTC. This rearrangement joins TRBV7-2 to TRBJ2-5; 7 bases are a match to TRBD2. CDR1 SGHTA and CDR2 FQGNSA come from the germline V gene. J was trimmed by 1 base and V by 1 base; bases with no gene match: 3. The CDR3 is made up of 15 amino acids. Full variable domain (missing parts from reference TRBV7-2 and TRBJ2-5): GAGVSQSPSNKVTEKGKDVELRCDPISGHTALYWYRQSLGQGLEFLIYFQGNSAPDKSGLPSDRFSAERTGGSVSTLTIQRTQQEDSAVYLCASSLGGGGQETQYFGPGTRLLVL.

The chain has TRBV4-1 and TRBJ1-2, with TRBD1 as a possible D gene (5 bases). V dropped 0 bases and J dropped 1 base, with 15 bases sitting between them. CDR1 is MGHRA and CDR2 is YSYEKL in the germline V gene. The length of the CDR3 is 17 residues. CDR3 coding DNA: TGCGCCAGCAGCCAAGATGGAACGGGGGGAGGTAACTATGGCTACACCTTC. It yields the protein CASSQDGTGGGNYGYTF.

This chain joins TRBV6-1 and TRBJ1-5, with D unresolved. Looked up from germline, CDR1 is MNHNS and CDR2 is SASEGT. Deletions cut 3 bases from V and 6 bases from J, with 3 bases between. There are 11 residues in the CDR3. The CDR3 protein is CASSDIQPQHF. The CDR3 DNA sequence: TGTGCCAGCAGTGATATTCAGCCCCAGCATTTT.

V and J are TRBV28 and TRBJ2-3; possibly TRBD1 for D (5 bases). The CDR3 consists of 15 residues. Germline loops: CDR1 MDHEN, CDR2 SYDVKM. V gave up 5 bases and J gave up 4 bases, with 16 bases separating them. DNA of the CDR3: TGTGCCAGCAGTCAGACCACGCTAGGGGCAGATACGCAGTATTTT. It specifies CASSQTTLGADTQYF.

J is TRBJ1-4 and V is TRBV11-3, with TRBD1 as a possible D gene (5 bases). This CDR3 has 16 amino acids. Germline CDR1 SGHNT, CDR2 YENEEA. The V end was cut by 5 bases, the J end by 0 bases, with 13 bases between. CDR3 DNA sequence: TGTGCCAGCAGCCCCTGGTCGGGGGCAACTAATGAAAAACTGTTTTTT. Amino acid sequence: CASSPWSGATNEKLFF.

The V and J genes are TRBV5-1 and TRBJ1-6; D remains unclear. There are 15 residues in the CDR3. Germline V gives CDR1 SGHRS, CDR2 YFSETQ. Deletions cut 0 bases from V and 0 bases from J, with 4 bases between. The DNA of the CDR3 is TGCGCCAGCAGCTTGGACAGCTCCTATAATTCACCCCTCCACTTT. Protein sequence: CASSLDSSYNSPLHF.